This section outlines one T cell receptor (beta chain) sequence together with its context. CDR1 WSHSY and CDR2 SAAADI come from the germline V gene. With V trimmed by 6 bases and J by 4 bases, 4 bases remained unmatched. The length of the CDR3 is 13 residues. Sequencing used immunoSEQ multiplex PCR; TCRdb keeps in-frame clones, though not all of them. The sample has roughly 46,000 clones, approximately 83% seen once. The source of the sample is a study of OX40 agonist ivuxolimab in advanced cancers. Specimen: CD4+ or CD8+ T cells sorted from blood, collected in a trial of the OX40 agonist ivuxolimab. The rearrangement uses TRBV10-2 and TRBJ1-2, with TRBD1 matching over 8 bases. The clonotype comes from an adult with an advanced solid tumor such as melanoma, head and neck, liver or kidney cancer. Here the CDR3 reads CASRTGVSYGYTF. The CDR3 nucleotides are TGCGCCAGCAGGACAGGGGTGAGCTATGGCTACACCTTC.